The 11 T cell receptor beta chains below come from one sample, sequenced in a study of monozygotic twins with inflammatory bowel disease. TCRdb reanalyzed the 5' RACE reads and collapses them to one entry per CDR3 protein, without DNA. This table lists about 450,000 distinct CDR3 sequences. The source material was blood. These receptors were obtained from a human donor with ulcerative colitis or Crohn's disease, or a healthy co-twin of an affected twin (not recorded which).

The chain joins TRBV18 to TRBJ2-5. The CDR3 is 12 amino acids. The V gene's germline CDR1 is KGHSH and CDR2 LQKENI. The CDR3 sequence is CASSQQKETQYF. The full variable domain, completed using reference TRBV18 and TRBJ2-5, is NAGVMQNPRHLVRRRGQEARLRCSPMKGHSHVYWYRQLPEEGLKFMVYLQKENIIDESGMPKERFSAEFPKEGPSILRIQQVVRGDSAAYFCASSQQKETQYFGPGTRLLVL.

This chain joins TRBV7-9 and TRBJ1-4. CDR3 length: 14 residues. CDR1 is SEHNR, CDR2 FQNEAQ, per germline (reference sequence). The CDR3: CASSRGGSTEKLFF.

This chain joins TRBV20-1 and TRBJ2-2; TCRdb's D call, TRBD1, is unchecked because there is no DNA. The CDR3 has 14 amino acids. In germline, CDR1 is DFQATT, CDR2 SNEGSKA (reference sequence). CDR3: CSARPQGRTGELFF.

The chain carries TRBV4-1 and TRBJ1-1; TCRdb returns TRBD1, unconfirmable since there is no DNA. Germline V gene data show CDR1 as MGHRA and CDR2 as YSYEKL. This CDR3 region has 17 residues. The CDR3 here is CASSLHATDALGTEAFF.

The rearrangement links TRBV14 to TRBJ2-1; the D call of TRBD2 rests on TCRdb alone, since no DNA is present to check it. Germline V gene sequence: CDR1 SGHDN, CDR2 FVKESK. The CDR3 length is 17 residues. The CDR3 is CASSQDLGGGNDNEQFF.

The chain employs TRBV7-2 and TRBJ2-7; as DNA is missing, the TRBD2 call by TCRdb cannot be tested. Germline CDR1 SGHTA, CDR2 FQGNSA. The CDR3 sequence is 15 residues long. The CDR3 sequence is CASSLFSRANYEQYF.

The V call is TRBV5-1, the J call TRBJ2-3; the D gene TCRdb calls, TRBD1, cannot be checked with no DNA. The CDR3 totals 14 residues. Germline CDR1 SGHRS, CDR2 YFSETQ. This CDR3 is CASSSPGVADTQYF.

The gene calls are TRBV20-1 and TRBJ1-1; TCRdb indicates TRBD1, and absent DNA this call remains unverified. CDR1 and CDR2 (germline): DFQATT, SNEGSKA (reference sequence). CDR3 size: 11 residues. The CDR3 region is CSASMPPGAFF.

This chain links TRBV18 with TRBJ1-1; TCRdb selects TRBD1, and the lack of DNA leaves this call unchecked. This CDR3 is 14 amino acids long. In germline, CDR1 is KGHSH, CDR2 LQKENI. The CDR3 region is CASSPTRQDTEAFF.

This sequence joins TRBV5-1 and TRBJ1-1. The CDR3 totals 13 residues. The V gene's germline CDR1 is SGHRS and CDR2 YFSETQ. The CDR3 loop reads CASSLGVGTEAFF.

The chain has TRBV5-1 and TRBJ2-1; the TCRdb D gene call, TRBD1, has no DNA to confirm it. The germline gives CDR1 SGHRS, CDR2 YFSETQ. The CDR3 totals 17 residues. CDR3 protein: CASSPPPGQLPYNEQFF. The full variable domain, with the rest looked up from reference TRBV5-1 and TRBJ2-1, is KAGVTQTPRYLIKTRGQQVTLSCSPISGHRSVSWYQQTPGQGLQFLFEYFSETQRNKGNFPGRFSGRQFSNSRSEMNVSTLELGDSALYLCASSPPPGQLPYNEQFFGPGTRLTVL.